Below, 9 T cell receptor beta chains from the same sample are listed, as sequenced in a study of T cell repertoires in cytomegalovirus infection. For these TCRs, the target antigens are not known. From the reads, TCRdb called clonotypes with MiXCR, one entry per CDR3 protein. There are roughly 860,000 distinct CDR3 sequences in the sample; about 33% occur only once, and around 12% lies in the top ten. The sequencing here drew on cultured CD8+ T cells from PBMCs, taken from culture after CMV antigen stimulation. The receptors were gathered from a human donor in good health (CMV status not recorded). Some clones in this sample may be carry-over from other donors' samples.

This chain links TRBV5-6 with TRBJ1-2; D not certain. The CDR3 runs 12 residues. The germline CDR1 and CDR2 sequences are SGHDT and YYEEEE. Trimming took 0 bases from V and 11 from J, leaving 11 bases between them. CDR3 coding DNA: TGTGCCAGCAGCTTGGCATCGATGGAGTACACCTTC. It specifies CASSLASMEYTF.

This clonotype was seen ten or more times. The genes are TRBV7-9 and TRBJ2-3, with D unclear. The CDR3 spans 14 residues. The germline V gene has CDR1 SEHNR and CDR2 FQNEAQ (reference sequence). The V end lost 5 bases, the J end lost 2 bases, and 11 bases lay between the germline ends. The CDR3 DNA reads TGTGCCAGCAGCCTCCCCTATTTCACAGATACGCAGTATTTT. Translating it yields CASSLPYFTDTQYF.

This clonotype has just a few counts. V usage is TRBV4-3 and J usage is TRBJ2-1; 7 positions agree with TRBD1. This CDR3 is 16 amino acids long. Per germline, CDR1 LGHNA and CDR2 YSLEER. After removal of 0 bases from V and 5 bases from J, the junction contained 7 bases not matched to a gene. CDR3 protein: CASSQDRQGPHNEQFF. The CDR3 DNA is TGCGCCAGCAGCCAAGATAGACAGGGACCCCACAATGAGCAGTTCTTC.

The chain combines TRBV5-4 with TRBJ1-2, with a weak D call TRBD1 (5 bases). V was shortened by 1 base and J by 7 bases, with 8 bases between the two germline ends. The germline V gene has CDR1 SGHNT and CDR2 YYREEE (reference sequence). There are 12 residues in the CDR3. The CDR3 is CASSLSGSGYTF. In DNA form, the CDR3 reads TGTGCCAGCAGCTTGTCAGGGTCTGGCTACACCTTC. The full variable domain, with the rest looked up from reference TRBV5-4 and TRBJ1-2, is ETGVTQSPTHLIKTRGQQVTLRCSSQSGHNTVSWYQQALGQGPQFIFQYYREEENGRGNFPPRFSGLQFPNYSSELNVNALELDDSALYLCASSLSGSGYTFGSGTRLTVV.

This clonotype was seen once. The CDR3 DNA sequence: TGTGCCAGCAGTTTTCGTACGCGGACAGGGGTGATGAACACTGAAGCTTTCTTT. This translates into CASSFRTRTGVMNTEAFF. This chain uses TRBV6-2 or TRBV6-3 with TRBJ1-1, with 9 positions matching TRBD1. Germline V gives CDR1 MNHEY, CDR2 SVGEGT. The CDR3 covers 18 residues. Germline trimming cut 4 bases from V and 0 bases from J; bases unmatched to any gene: 12.

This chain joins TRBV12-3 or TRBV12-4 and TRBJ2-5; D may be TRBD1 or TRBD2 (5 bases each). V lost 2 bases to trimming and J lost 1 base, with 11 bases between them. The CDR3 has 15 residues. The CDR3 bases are TGTGCCAGCAGTTTAAGGGACCGACCCCAAGAGACCCAGTACTTC. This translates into CASSLRDRPQETQYF.

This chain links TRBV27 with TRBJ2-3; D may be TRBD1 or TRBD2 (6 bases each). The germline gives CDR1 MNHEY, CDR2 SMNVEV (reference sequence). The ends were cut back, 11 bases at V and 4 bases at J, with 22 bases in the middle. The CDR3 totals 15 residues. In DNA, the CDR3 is TGTGCCTCCGACAGTGTGGGGGGCCTTCCAGATACGCAGTATTTT. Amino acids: CASDSVGGLPDTQYF.

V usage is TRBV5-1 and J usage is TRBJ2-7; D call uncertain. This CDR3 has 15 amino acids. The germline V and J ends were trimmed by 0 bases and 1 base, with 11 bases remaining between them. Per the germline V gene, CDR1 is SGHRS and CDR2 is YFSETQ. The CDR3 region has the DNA TGCGCCAGCAGCTTGGGTTATCAGCAATCCTACGAGCAGTACTTC. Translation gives CASSLGYQQSYEQYF.

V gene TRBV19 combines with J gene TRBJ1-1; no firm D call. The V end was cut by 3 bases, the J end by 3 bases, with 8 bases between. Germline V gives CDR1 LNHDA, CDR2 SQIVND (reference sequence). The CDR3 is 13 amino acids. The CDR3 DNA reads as TGTGCCAGTAGTATGGGGTCCTACACTGAAGCTTTCTTT. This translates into CASSMGSYTEAFF.